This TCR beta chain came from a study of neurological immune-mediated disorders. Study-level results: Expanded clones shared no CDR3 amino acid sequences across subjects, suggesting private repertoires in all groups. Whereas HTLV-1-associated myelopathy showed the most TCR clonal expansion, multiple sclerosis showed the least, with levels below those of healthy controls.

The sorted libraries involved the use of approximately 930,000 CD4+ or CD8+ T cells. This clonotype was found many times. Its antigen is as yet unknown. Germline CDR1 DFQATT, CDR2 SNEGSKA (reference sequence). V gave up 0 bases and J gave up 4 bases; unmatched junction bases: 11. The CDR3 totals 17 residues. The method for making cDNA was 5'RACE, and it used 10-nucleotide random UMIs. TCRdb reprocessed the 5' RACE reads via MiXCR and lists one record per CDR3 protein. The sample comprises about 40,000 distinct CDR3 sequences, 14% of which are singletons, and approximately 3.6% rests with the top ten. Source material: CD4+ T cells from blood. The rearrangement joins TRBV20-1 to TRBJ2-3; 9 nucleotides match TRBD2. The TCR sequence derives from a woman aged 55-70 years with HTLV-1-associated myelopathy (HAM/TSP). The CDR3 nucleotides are TGCAGTGCTAGAGATATACTAGGGCGGGGGGGGGCAGATACGCAGTATTTT. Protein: CSARDILGRGGADTQYF.